The 16 T cell receptor beta chains below were found in one sample sequenced in a study of patients and donors after allogeneic stem cell transplantation. TCRdb re-derived calls from the RT-PCR reads in MiXCR, one entry per CDR3 protein. The sample shows about 31,000 distinct CDR3 sequences, approximately 6.2% of them seen only once. Sequencing input: blood, either unsorted or a sorted T cell fraction (not recorded which). These receptors were collected from a human donor who was either an allogeneic HSCT recipient or a stem cell or donor lymphocyte infusion donor (not recorded which). It is not recorded whose cells these are; they may come from a transplant donor.

This clonotype came up many times. The chain carries TRBV4-3 and TRBJ1-2, with D perhaps TRBD1 (6 bases). Trimming left V 0 bases short and J 4 bases short, with 15 bases between. The germline CDR1 and CDR2 sequences are LGHNA and YSLEER. This CDR3 has 16 residues. The DNA for the CDR3 is TGCGCCAGCAGCCAAGATCATATGGGGGCATTCTATGGCTACACCTTC. Protein: CASSQDHMGAFYGYTF.

This clonotype was counted ten times or more. The chain couples TRBV19 to TRBJ1-5; D gene unclear. Germline V CDR1 and CDR2: LNHDA, SQIVND (reference sequence). CDR3 size: 12 residues. The ends were cut back, 2 bases at V and 4 bases at J, with 3 bases in the middle. The CDR3 nucleotides are TGTGCCAGTAGTATAAGAAATCAGCCCCAGCATTTT. Residues: CASSIRNQPQHF.

The chain combines TRBV20-1 with TRBJ2-1; 8 nucleotides match TRBD2. Germline CDR1 and CDR2: DFQATT and SNEGSKA (reference sequence). CDR3 size: 14 residues. With 0 bases clipped from V and 6 bases from J, the junction kept 4 bases outside the gene matches. This chain's CDR3 is CSARDATSANEQFF. Here the CDR3 DNA reads TGCAGTGCTAGAGATGCGACTAGCGCCAATGAGCAGTTCTTC.

Notes on this clonotype: This sequence may be a read error, since a much larger clone differs from it by one base. The chain links TRBV7-9 to TRBJ2-7; 11 nucleotides align to TRBD1. The germline V gene has CDR1 SEHNR and CDR2 FQNEAQ (reference sequence). CDR3 size: 16 residues. The CDR3 bases are TGTGCCTGCAGCTCGCCTGCTGGGACAGGGGGGTACGAGCAGTACTTC. This gives the protein CACSSPAGTGGYEQYF.

The genes are TRBV4-1 and TRBJ1-2; D not resolved. Germline V CDR1 and CDR2: MGHRA, YSYEKL. CDR3 size: 15 residues. V was trimmed by 4 bases and J by 0 bases, leaving 12 bases between them. For the CDR3, the DNA is TGCGCCAGCAGCCCAGGATTCGGGGCTAACTATGGCTACACCTTC. Its protein is CASSPGFGANYGYTF.

At least ten counts were recorded for this clonotype. The rearrangement joins TRBV20-1 to TRBJ1-1, with a tentative D call TRBD1 (5 bases). The CDR3 spans 12 residues. The germline V and J ends were trimmed by 3 bases and 2 bases, with 7 bases remaining between them. Germline V gives CDR1 DFQATT, CDR2 SNEGSKA (reference sequence). The CDR3 DNA follows: TGCAGTGCTAGGACAGTAAACACTGAAGCTTTCTTT. Translation gives CSARTVNTEAFF.

This clonotype was seen many times. This sequence joins TRBV28 and TRBJ1-3, with unresolved D. Trimming took 4 bases from V and 1 from J, leaving 11 bases between them. Germline V CDR1 and CDR2: MDHEN, SYDVKM. The CDR3 covers 15 residues. The CDR3 bases are TGTGCCAGCAGTTCGACCGGGGTGTCTGGAAACACCATATATTTT. This codes for CASSSTGVSGNTIYF.

The table lists this clonotype with many counts. The J gene is TRBJ1-1, the V gene TRBV5-1; the D is unclear. Germline values: CDR1 SGHRS, CDR2 YFSETQ. This CDR3 is 15 amino acids long. Trimming removed 3 bases at V and 1 base at J, with 13 bases between. CDR3 sequence reads: CASSWAITGNTEAFF. The CDR3 nucleotides are TGCGCCAGCAGCTGGGCCATAACGGGGAACACTGAAGCTTTCTTT.

Ten or more counts support this clonotype. This sequence joins TRBV28 and TRBJ2-7; D remains ambiguous. The CDR3 sequence is 14 residues long. V gave up 5 bases and J gave up 2 bases, with 13 bases separating them. CDR1 and CDR2 from the germline V gene are MDHEN and SYDVKM. CDR3 in amino acids: CASSLRVYPYEQYF. Written as DNA, the CDR3 is TGTGCCAGCAGTCTTAGGGTTTACCCCTACGAGCAGTACTTC. The full variable domain, in which reference TRBV28 and TRBJ2-7 provide the parts outside the CDR3, is DVKVTQSSRYLVKRTGEKVFLECVQDMDHENMFWYRQDPGLGLRLIYFSYDVKMKEKGDIPEGYSVSREKKERFSLILESASTNQTSMYLCASSLRVYPYEQYFGPGTRLTVT.

The CDR3 region is CASSLAGVAGELFF. The CDR3 DNA sequence: TGTGCCAGCAGCCTCGCCGGCGTCGCCGGGGAGCTGTTTTTT. This rearrangement joins TRBV12-3 or TRBV12-4 to TRBJ2-2; no definite D call. Trimming cost V 6 bases and J 6 bases, with 14 bases left between them. The CDR3 sequence is 14 residues long.

The chain couples TRBV25-1 to TRBJ2-3; D not certain. V gave up 4 bases and J gave up 2 bases, with 4 bases separating them. This CDR3 comprises 12 residues. CDR1 MGHDK and CDR2 SYGVNS come from the germline V gene. This CDR3 is CASSVVTDTQYF. The CDR3 bases are TGTGCCAGCAGTGTGGTCACAGATACGCAGTATTTT.

Many counts were recorded for this clonotype. The chain uses TRBV6-5 and TRBJ1-2; the D is unclear. V was shortened by 0 bases and J by 0 bases, with 8 bases between the two germline ends. The CDR3 covers 15 residues. The germline V gene has CDR1 MNHEY and CDR2 SVGAGI. The CDR3, as DNA: TGTGCCAGCAGTTACTCTTTGACGGCTAACTATGGCTACACCTTC. Translation gives CASSYSLTANYGYTF.

This clonotype was seen at least ten times. The chain uses TRBV9 and TRBJ2-1; 12 nucleotides align to TRBD2. The CDR3 length is 18 residues. CDR1 is SGDLS and CDR2 is YYNGEE in the germline V gene. Trimming cost V 2 bases and J 2 bases; bases outside gene matches: 8. DNA for the CDR3: TGTGCCAGCAGCGTGCAACTAGCGGGAGGTAGGACCTACAATGAGCAGTTCTTC. This gives the protein CASSVQLAGGRTYNEQFF.

At least ten counts were recorded for this clonotype. The chain combines TRBV6-5 with TRBJ1-1; possibly TRBD1 for D (6 bases). Between the trimmed V and J ends, which lost 6 bases and 7 bases, there was a span of 18 bases. CDR1 and CDR2 (germline): MNHEY, SVGAGI. The CDR3 is made up of 14 amino acids. The CDR3 bases are TGTGCCAGCAGACCCGGGACACTTACTGGTGAAGCTTTCTTT. It yields the protein CASRPGTLTGEAFF.

The rearrangement uses TRBV7-3 and TRBJ2-1, with D perhaps given as TRBD1 or TRBD2 (5 bases each). V lost 5 bases to trimming and J lost 3 bases, with 11 bases between them. The CDR3 covers 14 residues. Per the germline V gene, CDR1 is SGHTA and CDR2 is FQGTGA. The DNA of the CDR3 is TGTGCCAGCAGCGTAGGGACGGGCTACAATGAGCAGTTCTTC. Translated, it gives CASSVGTGYNEQFF.

This clonotype was seen ten or more times. The chain carries TRBV4-1 and TRBJ1-1; TRBD1 agrees at 8 bases. V trimming: 3 bases; J trimming: 5 bases; junction bases outside the gene matches: 8. Germline V gene data show CDR1 as MGHRA and CDR2 as YSYEKL. The CDR3 length is 15 residues. The CDR3 loop is CASSQRNTGGTEAFF. DNA of the CDR3: TGCGCCAGCAGCCAGAGGAATACAGGGGGTACTGAAGCTTTCTTT.